This T cell receptor (beta chain) originates from a study of blood T cells in healthy people across ages. In germline, CDR1 is SNHLY, CDR2 FYNNEI. With 3 bases removed from V and 0 bases from J, the gap between germline ends came to 15 bases. The CDR3 spans 17 residues. A second about 6 to 12 cycle PCR used barcoded and J-beta primers. The study obtained at least 3 million CDR3-containing paired-end reads from every sample. TCRdb itself ran the 5' RACE reads through MiXCR, one entry per CDR3 protein. The data hold under 750,000 distinct CDR3 sequences, with about 45% observed a single time. The receptor was derived from an older man in good health. The chain combines TRBV2 with TRBJ2-1; D gene uncertain. Sequenced input: blood. The CDR3 bases are TGTGCCAGCAGTGATTTTCCGAACTACAGCTCCTACAATGAGCAGTTCTTC. Translated: CASSDFPNYSSYNEQFF.